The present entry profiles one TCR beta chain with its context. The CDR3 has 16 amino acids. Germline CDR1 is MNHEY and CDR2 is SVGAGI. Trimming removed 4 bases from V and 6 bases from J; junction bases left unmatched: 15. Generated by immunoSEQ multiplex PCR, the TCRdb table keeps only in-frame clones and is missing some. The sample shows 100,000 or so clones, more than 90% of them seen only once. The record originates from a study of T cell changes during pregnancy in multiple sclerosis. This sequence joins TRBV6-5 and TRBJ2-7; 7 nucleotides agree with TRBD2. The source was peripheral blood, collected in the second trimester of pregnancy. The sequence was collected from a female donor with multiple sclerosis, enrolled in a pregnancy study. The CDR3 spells CASSSLGGGGPSEQYF. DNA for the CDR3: TGTGCCAGCAGTTCCCTTGGGGGGGGAGGGCCTAGCGAGCAGTACTTC.